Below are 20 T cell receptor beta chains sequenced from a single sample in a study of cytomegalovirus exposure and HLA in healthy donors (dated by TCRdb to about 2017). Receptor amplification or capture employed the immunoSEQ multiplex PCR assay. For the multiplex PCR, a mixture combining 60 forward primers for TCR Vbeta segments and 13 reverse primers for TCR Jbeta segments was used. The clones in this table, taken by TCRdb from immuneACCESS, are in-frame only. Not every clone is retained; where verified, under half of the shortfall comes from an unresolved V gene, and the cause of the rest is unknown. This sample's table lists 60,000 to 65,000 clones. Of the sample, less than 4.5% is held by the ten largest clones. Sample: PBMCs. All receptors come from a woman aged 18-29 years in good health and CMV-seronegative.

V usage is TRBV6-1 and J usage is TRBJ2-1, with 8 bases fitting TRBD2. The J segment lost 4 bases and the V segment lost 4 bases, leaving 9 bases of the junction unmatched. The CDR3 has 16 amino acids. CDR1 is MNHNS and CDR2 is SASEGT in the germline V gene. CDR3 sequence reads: CASSGKRERQYNEQFF. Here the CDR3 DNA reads TGTGCCAGCAGTGGGAAGCGGGAGAGACAATACAATGAGCAGTTCTTC.

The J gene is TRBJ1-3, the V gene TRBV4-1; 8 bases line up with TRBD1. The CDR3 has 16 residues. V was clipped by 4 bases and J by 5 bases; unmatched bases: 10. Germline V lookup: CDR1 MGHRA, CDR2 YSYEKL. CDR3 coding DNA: TGCGCCAGCAGCCCTACACCGGGACAGGTGAGAAACACCATATATTTT. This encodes CASSPTPGQVRNTIYF.

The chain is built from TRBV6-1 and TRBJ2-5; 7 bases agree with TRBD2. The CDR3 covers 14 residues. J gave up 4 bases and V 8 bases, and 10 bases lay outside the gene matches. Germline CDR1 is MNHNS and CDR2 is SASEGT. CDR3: CASSRFSGGETQYF. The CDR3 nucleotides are TGTGCCAGCTCTCGGTTTTCGGGGGGAGAGACCCAGTACTTC.

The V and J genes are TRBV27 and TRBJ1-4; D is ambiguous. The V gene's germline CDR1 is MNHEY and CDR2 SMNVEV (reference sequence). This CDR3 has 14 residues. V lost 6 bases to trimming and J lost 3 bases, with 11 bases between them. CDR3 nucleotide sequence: TGTGCCAGCAGGATTGGTGAGGCTAATGAAAAACTGTTTTTT. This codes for CASRIGEANEKLFF. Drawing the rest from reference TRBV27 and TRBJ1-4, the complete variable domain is EAQVTQNPRYLITVTGKKLTVTCSQNMNHEYMSWYRQDPGLGLRQIYYSMNVEVTDKGDVPEGYKVSRKEKRNFPLILESPSPNQTSLYFCASRIGEANEKLFFGSGTQLSVL.

CDR3 bases: TGTGCCAGCAGCTTAGGTGGGACAGGGAACTATGGCTACACCTTC. Its translation is CASSLGGTGNYGYTF. This chain joins TRBV7-9 and TRBJ1-2; 9 bases match TRBD1. This CDR3 has 15 residues. CDR1 and CDR2 from the germline V gene are SEHNR and FQNEAQ (reference sequence). Germline trimming cut 1 base from V and 2 bases from J; bases unmatched to any gene: 2.

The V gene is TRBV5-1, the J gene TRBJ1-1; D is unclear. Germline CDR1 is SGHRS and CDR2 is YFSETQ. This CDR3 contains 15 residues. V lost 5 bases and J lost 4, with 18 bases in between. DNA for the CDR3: TGCGCCAGCAGTTTCTCCGCTGGTACAGCCACTGAAGCTTTCTTT. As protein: CASSFSAGTATEAFF.

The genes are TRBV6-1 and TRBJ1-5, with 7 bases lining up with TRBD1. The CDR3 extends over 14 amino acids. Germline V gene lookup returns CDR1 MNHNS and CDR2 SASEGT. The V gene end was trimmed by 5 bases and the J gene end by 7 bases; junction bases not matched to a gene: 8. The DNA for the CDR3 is TGTGCCAGCAGTCCACAGGGGCCGGAACAGCCCCAGCATTTT. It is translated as CASSPQGPEQPQHF.

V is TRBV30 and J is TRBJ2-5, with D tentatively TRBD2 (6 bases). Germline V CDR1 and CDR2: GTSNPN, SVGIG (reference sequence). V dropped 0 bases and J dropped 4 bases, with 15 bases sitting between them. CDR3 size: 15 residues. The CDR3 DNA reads TGTGCCTGGAGTGTACGCCTAGCGAAGGCAGAGACCCAGTACTTC. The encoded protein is CAWSVRLAKAETQYF.

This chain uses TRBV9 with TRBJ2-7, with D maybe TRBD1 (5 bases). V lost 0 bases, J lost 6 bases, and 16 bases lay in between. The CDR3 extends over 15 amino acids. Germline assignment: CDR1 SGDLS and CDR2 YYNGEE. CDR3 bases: TGTGCCAGCAGCGTAGATCTCAGGGTCTCTAGCGAGCAGTACTTC. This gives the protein CASSVDLRVSSEQYF.

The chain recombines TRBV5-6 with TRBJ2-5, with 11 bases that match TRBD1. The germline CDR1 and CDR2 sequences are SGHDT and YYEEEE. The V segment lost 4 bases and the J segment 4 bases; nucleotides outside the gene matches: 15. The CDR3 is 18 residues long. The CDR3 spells CASSHYRDRGFRRETQYF. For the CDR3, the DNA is TGTGCCAGCAGCCATTACCGGGACAGGGGGTTTCGGCGAGAGACCCAGTACTTC.

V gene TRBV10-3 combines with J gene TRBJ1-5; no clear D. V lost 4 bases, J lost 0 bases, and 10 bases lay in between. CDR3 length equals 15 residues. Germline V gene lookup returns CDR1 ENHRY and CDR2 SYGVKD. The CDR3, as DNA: TGTGCCATCAGTGGGACTGCTCATAGCAATCAGCCCCAGCATTTT. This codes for CAISGTAHSNQPQHF.

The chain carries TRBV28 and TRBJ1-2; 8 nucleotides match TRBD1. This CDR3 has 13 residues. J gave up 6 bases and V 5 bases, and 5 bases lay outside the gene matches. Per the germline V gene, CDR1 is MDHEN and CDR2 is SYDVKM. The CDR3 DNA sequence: TGTGCCAGCAGTCGACAGGGGCGTAATGGCTACACCTTC. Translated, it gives CASSRQGRNGYTF.

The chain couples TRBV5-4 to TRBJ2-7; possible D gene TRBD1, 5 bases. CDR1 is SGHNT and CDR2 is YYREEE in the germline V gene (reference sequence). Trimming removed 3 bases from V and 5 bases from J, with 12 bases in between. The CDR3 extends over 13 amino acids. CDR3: CASSSQGSDEQYF. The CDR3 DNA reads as TGTGCCAGCAGCTCGCAGGGCAGCGACGAGCAGTACTTC.

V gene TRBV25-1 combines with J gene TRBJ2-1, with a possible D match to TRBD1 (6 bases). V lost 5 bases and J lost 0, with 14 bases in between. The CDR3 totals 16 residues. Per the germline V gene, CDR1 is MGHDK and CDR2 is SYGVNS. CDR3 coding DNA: TGTGCCAGCAGTAGCGGACAGCCCAGCTCCTACAATGAGCAGTTCTTC. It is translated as CASSSGQPSSYNEQFF.

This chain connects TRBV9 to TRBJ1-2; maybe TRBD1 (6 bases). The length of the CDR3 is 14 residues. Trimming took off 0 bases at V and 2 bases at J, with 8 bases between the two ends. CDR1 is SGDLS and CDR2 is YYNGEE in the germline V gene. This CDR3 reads CASSVGQDNYGYTF. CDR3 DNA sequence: TGTGCCAGCAGCGTAGGACAGGACAACTATGGCTACACCTTC.

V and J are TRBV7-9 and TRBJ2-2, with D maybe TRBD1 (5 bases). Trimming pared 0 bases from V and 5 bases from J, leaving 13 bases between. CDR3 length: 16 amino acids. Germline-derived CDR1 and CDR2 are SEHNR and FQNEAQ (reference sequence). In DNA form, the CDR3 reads TGTGCCAGCAGCTTAGCAAAGGGGAAAAGAACCGGGGAGCTGTTTTTT. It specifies CASSLAKGKRTGELFF. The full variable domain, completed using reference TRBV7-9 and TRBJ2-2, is DTGVSQNPRHKITKRGQNVTFRCDPISEHNRLYWYRQTLGQGPEFLTYFQNEAQLEKSRLLSDRFSAERPKGSFSTLEIQRTEQGDSAMYLCASSLAKGKRTGELFFGEGSRLTVL.

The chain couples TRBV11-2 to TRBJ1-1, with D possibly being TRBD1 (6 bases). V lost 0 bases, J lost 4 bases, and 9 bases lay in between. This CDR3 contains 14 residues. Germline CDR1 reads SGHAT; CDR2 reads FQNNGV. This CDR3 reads CASSLERGATEAFF. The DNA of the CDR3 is TGTGCCAGCAGCTTAGAACGGGGGGCCACTGAAGCTTTCTTT.

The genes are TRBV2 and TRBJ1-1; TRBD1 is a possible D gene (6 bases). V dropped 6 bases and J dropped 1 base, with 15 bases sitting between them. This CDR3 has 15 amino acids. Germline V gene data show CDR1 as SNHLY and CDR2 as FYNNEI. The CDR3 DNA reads TGTGCCAGCAGCCAGGGGAGGGGACAGAACACTGAAGCTTTCTTT. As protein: CASSQGRGQNTEAFF.

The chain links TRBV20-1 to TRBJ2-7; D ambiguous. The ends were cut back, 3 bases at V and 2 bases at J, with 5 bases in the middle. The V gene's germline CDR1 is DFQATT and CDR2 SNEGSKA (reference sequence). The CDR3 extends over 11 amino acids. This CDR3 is CSARETYEQYF. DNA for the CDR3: TGCAGTGCTAGGGAGACCTACGAGCAGTACTTC.

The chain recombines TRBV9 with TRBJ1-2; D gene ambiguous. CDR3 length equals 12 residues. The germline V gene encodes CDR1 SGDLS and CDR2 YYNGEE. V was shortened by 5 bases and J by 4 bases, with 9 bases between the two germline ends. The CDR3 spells CASSQDPYGYTF. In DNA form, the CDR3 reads TGTGCCAGCAGTCAGGATCCCTATGGCTACACCTTC.